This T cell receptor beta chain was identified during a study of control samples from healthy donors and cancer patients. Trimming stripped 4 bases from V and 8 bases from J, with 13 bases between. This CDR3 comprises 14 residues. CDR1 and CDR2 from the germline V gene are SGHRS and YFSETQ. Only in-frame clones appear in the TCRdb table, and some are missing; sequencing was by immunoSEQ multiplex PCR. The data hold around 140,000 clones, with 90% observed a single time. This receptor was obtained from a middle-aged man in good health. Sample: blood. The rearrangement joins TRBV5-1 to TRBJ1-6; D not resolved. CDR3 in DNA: TGCGCCAGCAGCCCCGTTGGACGGGATTCACCCCTCCACTTT. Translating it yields CASSPVGRDSPLHF.